This paragraph covers one T cell receptor (beta chain) sequence. This clonotype has only a few counts. Its specific antigen is unknown. No base qualities exist here, and no much larger clone lies one base off it. The sample comes from a study of T-cell reconstitution after alpha-beta-depleted transplantation in children (dated by TCRdb to the mid-2010s). With regard to the full study: T-cell immune reconstitution after TCRalphabeta/CD19-depleted allogeneic hematopoietic cell transplantation in children was quantitatively tracked in the study by means of TCR repertoire profiling.

Library generation was performed with PCR. Sequenced using an Illumina HiSeq 2500. TCR library preparation used molecular barcoding, with unique molecular identifiers applied to normalize quantification of the TCRbeta repertoire. TCRdb reran the public reads through fastp at Q25 and MiXCR, keeping productive beta chains. All rows with the same CDR3 protein become a single entry with the most common DNA and genes. The sample includes roughly 590,000 distinct CDR3 sequences, with 16% observed a single time. Under 1.2% of the sample goes to the ten largest clones. The CDR1 and CDR2 encoded by the germline V gene are SGHDT and YYEEEE. The CDR3 numbers 15 residues from cysteine through phenylalanine. Here the CDR3 DNA is all that survives: 45 bases in frame from base 1. V gives up 0 bases and J gives up 6 bases, and the segment between their germline ends measures 13 bases.

The source of this sequence is a human donor who donated a stem cell graft to a child with acute myeloid leukemia. The starting material was PBMCs from the stem cell graft donor, obtained from the stem cell graft. The chain joins TRBV5-6 to TRBJ1-5, and perhaps TRBD1 as D gene, on 5 matching bases. The CDR3: CASSLGGGGSQPQHF. The nucleotide sequence is TGTGCCAGCAGCTTGGGGGGCGGAGGGAGTCAGCCCCAGCATTTT.